These 18 T cell receptor beta chains were sequenced from one sample in a study of shared clonotypes between healthy human individuals. Terminally differentiated effector memory CD45RA+ cells were excluded by CCR7 positive selection of CD45RO-negative cells. The repertoire was sequenced with immunoSEQ multiplex PCR; TCRdb's copy has only in-frame clones and lacks some. The sample has approximately 840,000 clones; approximately 96% are singletons. Material: naive CD8+ T cells sorted from blood. The receptors here all came from a man in his thirties or forties in good health.

CDR3 bases: TGTGCCAGCAGCCCGCGGGCCTATAAAACGAACACTGAAGCTTTCTTT. Its protein product is CASSPRAYKTNTEAFF. This chain links TRBV7-8 with TRBJ1-1, with D hard to call. The CDR3 has 16 residues. From germline, CDR1 is SGHVS and CDR2 FQNEAQ. V gave up 5 bases and J gave up 1 base, with 17 bases separating them. Looking up the rest from reference TRBV7-8 and TRBJ1-1 gives the full variable domain: GAGVSQSPRYKVAKRGQDVALRCDPISGHVSLFWYQQALGQGPEFLTYFQNEAQLDKSGLPSDRFFAERPEGSVSTLKIQRTQQEDSAVYLCASSPRAYKTNTEAFFGQGTRLTVV.

This chain connects TRBV7-8 to TRBJ2-1; 11 bases map to TRBD2. J gave up 8 bases and V 3 bases, and 18 bases lay outside the gene matches. The CDR3 totals 19 residues. From germline, CDR1 is SGHVS and CDR2 FQNEAQ. The CDR3 is CASSFPGQGTSGSFDEQFF. CDR3 bases: TGTGCCAGCAGCTTCCCGGGACAGGGAACTAGCGGGAGTTTCGATGAGCAGTTCTTC.

The chain recombines TRBV9 with TRBJ2-1; perhaps D is TRBD1 or TRBD2 (5 bases each). V lost 4 bases and J 2 bases, leaving 22 bases between the germline ends. The CDR3 length is 18 residues. CDR1 and CDR2 (germline): SGDLS, YYNGEE. CDR3 bases: TGTGCCAGCAGCTCCCCCTTGACTGGGGCTAGCCCCTACAATGAGCAGTTCTTC. Translation gives CASSSPLTGASPYNEQFF.

This chain links TRBV6-5 with TRBJ2-7; unclear D gene. The CDR3 length is 14 residues. V shed 0 bases and J shed 3 bases, with 9 bases lying between them. CDR1 and CDR2 (germline): MNHEY, SVGAGI. Here the CDR3 reads CASSYSSRIYEQYF. The CDR3 region has the DNA TGTGCCAGCAGTTACTCGAGCAGGATCTACGAGCAGTACTTC.

The J gene is TRBJ2-5, the V gene TRBV30; 7 nucleotides line up with TRBD2. Per germline, CDR1 GTSNPN and CDR2 SVGIG (reference sequence). Losses at the gene ends were 1 base for V and 8 bases for J; bases not matched to a gene: 10. CDR3 length equals 14 residues. CDR3 sequence: CAWSELAALSTQYF. For the CDR3, the DNA is TGTGCCTGGAGTGAGCTAGCGGCCTTGTCCACCCAGTACTTC.

This clone was seen a single time. The chain carries TRBV28 and TRBJ1-1, with D unresolved. The CDR3 has 14 residues. The germline CDR1 and CDR2 sequences are MDHEN and SYDVKM. The V end lost 2 bases, the J end lost 5 bases, and 12 bases lay between the germline ends. CDR3 DNA: TGTGCCAGCAGTTTACGAGGAAGAGGTACTGAAGCTTTCTTT. Residues: CASSLRGRGTEAFF. Using reference TRBV28 and TRBJ1-1 for the parts outside the CDR3, the full variable domain is DVKVTQSSRYLVKRTGEKVFLECVQDMDHENMFWYRQDPGLGLRLIYFSYDVKMKEKGDIPEGYSVSREKKERFSLILESASTNQTSMYLCASSLRGRGTEAFFGQGTRLTVV.

The V gene is TRBV2, the J gene TRBJ2-1; the match to TRBD2 covers 15 bases. CDR1 is SNHLY and CDR2 is FYNNEI in the germline V gene. The CDR3 contains 18 residues. V lost 1 base and J lost 8; bases outside the gene matches: 9. CDR3 sequence (DNA): TGTGCCAGCAGTGAAGTCGGGGGGACTAGCGGGAGGATCGATGAGCAGTTCTTC. Translation: CASSEVGGTSGRIDEQFF.

There are a few counts of this clone. The V gene is TRBV5-1, the J gene TRBJ2-7; D gene uncertain. Trimming left V 0 bases short and J 0 bases short, with 10 bases between. This CDR3 comprises 15 residues. The V gene's germline CDR1 is SGHRS and CDR2 YFSETQ. The CDR3 spells CASSLARVSSYEQYF. The CDR3, as DNA: TGCGCCAGCAGCTTGGCACGGGTTAGCTCCTACGAGCAGTACTTC. Full variable domain (rest looked up from reference TRBV5-1 and TRBJ2-7): KAGVTQTPRYLIKTRGQQVTLSCSPISGHRSVSWYQQTPGQGLQFLFEYFSETQRNKGNFPGRFSGRQFSNSRSEMNVSTLELGDSALYLCASSLARVSSYEQYFGPGTRLTVT.

The chain combines TRBV28 with TRBJ2-5; TRBD2 matches 12 bases. J gave up 1 base and V 6 bases, and 9 bases lay outside the gene matches. The germline gives CDR1 MDHEN, CDR2 SYDVKM. The CDR3 covers 17 residues. The CDR3 here is CASSPGLAGILQETQYF. The CDR3 nucleotides are TGTGCCAGCAGCCCAGGACTAGCGGGAATACTCCAAGAGACCCAGTACTTC.

V and J are TRBV18 and TRBJ2-7; no clear D. Germline V gives CDR1 KGHSH, CDR2 LQKENI. This CDR3 is 13 amino acids long. The V gene lost 2 bases and the J gene lost 3 bases, with 8 bases spanning the gap. Written as DNA, the CDR3 is TGTGCCAGCTCACCAGGACCGGACTACGAGCAGTACTTC. Translated, it gives CASSPGPDYEQYF.

V gene TRBV5-1 combines with J gene TRBJ2-5, with 8 bases that match TRBD2. With the DNA end fitting TRBJ2-7 better, the J assignment may be wrong. Looked up from germline, CDR1 is SGHRS and CDR2 is YFSETQ. The CDR3 runs to 14 residues. This CDR3 is CASSGTRRNYEQYF. CDR3 DNA sequence: TGCGCCAGCAGCGGGACTAGGCGAAACTACGAGCAGTACTTC.

The CDR3 DNA sequence: TGCGCCAGCAGCTTGTCGCCAGGGCAGTTAAATGAGCAGTTCTTC. Translation gives CASSLSPGQLNEQFF. The chain joins TRBV5-1 to TRBJ2-1, with D possibly matching TRBD1 (5 bases). V was shortened by 1 base and J by 7 bases, with 15 bases between the two germline ends. This CDR3 contains 15 residues. The germline V gene has CDR1 SGHRS and CDR2 YFSETQ.

Concerning this clone: Other nucleotide sequences from this sample produce the same CDR3. V and J are TRBV27 and TRBJ2-1, with D possibly being TRBD1 or TRBD2 (6 bases each). The CDR3 has 14 residues. Trimming removed 3 bases from V and 4 bases from J, with 10 bases in between. Germline CDR1 and CDR2: MNHEY and SMNVEV (reference sequence). The CDR3: CASSLGGPYNEQFF. The CDR3 DNA reads TGTGCCAGCAGTTTGGGGGGCCCATACAATGAGCAGTTCTTC.

This chain connects TRBV2 to TRBJ2-3, with D possibly being TRBD2 (6 bases). CDR1 is SNHLY and CDR2 is FYNNEI in the germline V gene. The CDR3 covers 12 residues. Between the trimmed V and J ends, which lost 7 bases and 5 bases, there was a span of 10 bases. This CDR3 is CASTAEGDTQYF. CDR3 in DNA: TGTGCCAGCACGGCGGAGGGAGATACGCAGTATTTT.

This chain connects TRBV10-3 to TRBJ2-1; perhaps D is TRBD1 or TRBD2 (5 bases each). Germline CDR1 is ENHRY and CDR2 is SYGVKD. The CDR3 contains 12 residues. V was shortened by 6 bases and J by 7 bases, with 10 bases between the two germline ends. CDR3 protein: CAIRGVGNEQFF. CDR3 sequence (DNA): TGTGCCATCAGGGGGGTTGGGAATGAGCAGTTCTTC.

The chain couples TRBV28 to TRBJ1-2, with D perhaps TRBD1 (5 bases). The germline V gene encodes CDR1 MDHEN and CDR2 SYDVKM. V gave up 7 bases and J gave up 2 bases, with 14 bases separating them. This CDR3 region has 14 residues. The CDR3 reads CASKLGPENYGYTF. The CDR3 bases are TGTGCCAGCAAATTGGGGCCAGAAAACTATGGCTACACCTTC.

This chain joins TRBV6-6 and TRBJ1-1; 7 positions agree with TRBD1. V lost 10 bases to trimming and J lost 7 bases; unmatched junction nucleotides: 6. Germline V gives CDR1 MNHNY, CDR2 SVGAGI (reference sequence). This CDR3 has 11 residues. The CDR3: CAIRQGIEAFF. The CDR3 bases are TGTGCCATCCGACAGGGTATTGAAGCTTTCTTT.

V gene TRBV11-2 combines with J gene TRBJ2-7, with TRBD1 identical over 8 bases. Per germline, CDR1 SGHAT and CDR2 FQNNGV. This CDR3 is 15 amino acids long. Losses at the gene ends were 6 bases for V and 2 bases for J; bases not matched to a gene: 9. This CDR3 is CASRPIRDRTYEQYF. The DNA for the CDR3 is TGTGCCAGCAGGCCGATTCGGGACAGGACCTACGAGCAGTACTTC.